A single sample is the source of the 14 T cell receptor beta chains below, sequenced in a study of PD-L1 blockade in urothelial cancer. Documented time point: peripheral blood 6 weeks after treatment start. Assay used: immunoSEQ multiplex PCR; TCRdb lists only in-frame clones, some missing. The table has 25,000 to 35,000 clones, around four fifths seen once. The sample was PBMCs, taken around atezolizumab (anti-PD-L1) treatment. These receptors all come from a man in his sixties or seventies with urothelial cancer.

V and J are TRBV7-8 and TRBJ2-1, with D unclear. CDR1 is SGHVS and CDR2 is FQNEAQ in the germline V gene. The CDR3 length is 14 residues. V was cut by 4 bases and J by 7 bases, with 14 bases left in between. This CDR3 reads CASSSTDRVNEQFF. The CDR3 DNA reads as TGTGCCAGCAGCTCGACCGATCGGGTGAATGAGCAGTTCTTC.

The chain links TRBV7-2 to TRBJ2-6; D gene ambiguous. CDR3 size: 14 residues. Trimming shortened V by 7 bases and J by 4 bases, and 11 bases separated the two germline ends. CDR1 and CDR2 from the germline V gene are SGHTA and FQGNSA. In DNA, the CDR3 is TGTGCCAGCACCCAAGGAGTAGGGGCCAACGTCCTGACTTTC. Translating gives CASTQGVGANVLTF.

The chain joins TRBV2 to TRBJ2-5; D not resolved. CDR3 length equals 12 residues. The ends were cut back, 3 bases at V and 5 bases at J, with 7 bases in the middle. The germline V gene encodes CDR1 SNHLY and CDR2 FYNNEI. CDR3 nucleotide sequence: TGTGCCAGCAGTGACTATGCGGAGACCCAGTACTTC. Residues: CASSDYAETQYF.

The chain combines TRBV5-1 with TRBJ1-3, with D hard to call. The V end lost 0 bases, the J end lost 0 bases, and 7 bases lay between the germline ends. Germline values: CDR1 SGHRS, CDR2 YFSETQ. The CDR3 loop spans 15 amino acids. The CDR3 bases are TGCGCCAGCAGCTTGGATGGCAGCTCTGGAAACACCATATATTTT. Its protein product is CASSLDGSSGNTIYF.

The chain links TRBV7-2 to TRBJ1-1; TRBD1 agrees at 7 bases. V trimming: 3 bases; J trimming: 0 bases; junction bases outside the gene matches: 1. Germline lookup yields CDR1 SGHTA and CDR2 FQGNSA. The CDR3 extends over 14 amino acids. Written as DNA, the CDR3 is TGTGCCAGCAGCTTGGGACAGATGAACACTGAAGCTTTCTTT. It is translated as CASSLGQMNTEAFF. Full variable domain (rest looked up from reference TRBV7-2 and TRBJ1-1): GAGVSQSPSNKVTEKGKDVELRCDPISGHTALYWYRQSLGQGLEFLIYFQGNSAPDKSGLPSDRFSAERTGGSVSTLTIQRTQQEDSAVYLCASSLGQMNTEAFFGQGTRLTVV.

This clone occurred a few times. This chain uses TRBV4-3 with TRBJ2-1; tentative D call: TRBD1 (6 bases). This CDR3 has 15 residues. CDR1 is LGHNA, CDR2 YSLEER, per germline. V was clipped by 2 bases and J by 5 bases, with 13 bases between them. The CDR3, as DNA: TGCGCCAGCAGCCAAATTAGGGGGTGGGACAATGAGCAGTTCTTC. Translation: CASSQIRGWDNEQFF.

The rearrangement uses TRBV7-9 and TRBJ1-5; D ambiguous. The CDR3 extends over 14 amino acids. V gave up 2 bases and J gave up 0 bases, with 5 bases separating them. Germline CDR1 and CDR2: SEHNR and FQNEAQ (reference sequence). The CDR3 DNA reads as TGTGCCAGCAGCTTACGGGATAGCAATCAGCCCCAGCATTTT. The encoded protein is CASSLRDSNQPQHF.

This clone was seen a single time. V and J are TRBV18 and TRBJ1-3; TRBD1 might be the D (6 bases). The CDR3 sequence is 17 residues long. V lost 2 bases, J lost 2 bases, and 16 bases lay in between. Looked up from germline, CDR1 is KGHSH and CDR2 is LQKENI. CDR3 coding DNA: TGTGCCAGCTCACCAGTGGAGTCAGGGGTAGCTGGAAACACCATATATTTT. It codes for CASSPVESGVAGNTIYF.

The chain is built from TRBV6-1 and TRBJ1-5, with 9 nucleotides matching TRBD1. The CDR3 loop spans 15 amino acids. V lost 2 bases and J lost 6; bases outside the gene matches: 5. The germline V gene encodes CDR1 MNHNS and CDR2 SASEGT. CDR3 protein: CASSELGTGIQPQHF. The DNA of the CDR3 is TGTGCCAGCAGTGAATTGGGGACAGGGATTCAGCCCCAGCATTTT.

This clone has just a few counts. V is TRBV19 and J is TRBJ1-1, with TRBD1 matching over 9 bases. There are 15 residues in the CDR3. CDR1 and CDR2 (germline): LNHDA, SQIVND (reference sequence). V trimming: 7 bases; J trimming: 3 bases; junction bases outside the gene matches: 9. CDR3 sequence: CASTRTGVKDTEAFF. The CDR3 DNA follows: TGTGCCAGTACCCGGACAGGGGTAAAGGACACTGAAGCTTTCTTT. The whole variable domain, remainder taken from reference TRBV19 and TRBJ1-1, is DGGITQSPKYLFRKEGQNVTLSCEQNLNHDAMYWYRQDPGQGLRLIYYSQIVNDFQKGDIAEGYSVSREKKESFPLTVTSAQKNPTAFYLCASTRTGVKDTEAFFGQGTRLTVV.

V and J are TRBV5-1 and TRBJ2-1, with 8 bases aligning to TRBD2. The CDR3 contains 15 residues. Germline trimming cut 1 base from V and 5 bases from J; bases unmatched to any gene: 5. Germline CDR1 is SGHRS and CDR2 is YFSETQ. The CDR3 nucleotides read TGCGCCAGCAGCTTGACGGGGGGGCCGGACAATGAGCAGTTCTTC. Translating gives CASSLTGGPDNEQFF.

This clone turned up a few times. V usage is TRBV25-1 and J usage is TRBJ2-7; 10 bases match TRBD1. This CDR3 is 14 amino acids long. V was pared by 3 bases and J by 2 bases, with 1 base of the junction left unmatched. Germline V CDR1 and CDR2: MGHDK, SYGVNS. Here the CDR3 reads CASSEDRGAYEQYF. CDR3 nucleotides: TGTGCCAGCAGTGAGGACAGGGGGGCCTACGAGCAGTACTTC.

The chain is built from TRBV19 and TRBJ2-7, with TRBD1 matching 7 bases. Trimming took 7 bases from V and 7 from J; bases not matched to a gene: 13. This CDR3 spans 14 amino acids. Per germline, CDR1 LNHDA and CDR2 SQIVND (reference sequence). CDR3 in amino acids: CASTSYKGAGEQYF. As DNA, the CDR3 is TGTGCCAGTACCTCATATAAGGGGGCAGGAGAGCAGTACTTC.

This sequence joins TRBV19 and TRBJ1-5, with 9 bases identical to TRBD1. V lost 6 bases, J lost 7 bases, and 4 bases stayed unmatched. Germline V lookup: CDR1 LNHDA, CDR2 SQIVND (reference sequence). The CDR3 has 13 amino acids. The CDR3 nucleotides are TGTGCCAGTAGCCAGGACAGGGGACAGCCCCAGCATTTT. Translation: CASSQDRGQPQHF.